One and the same sample provided the 15 T cell receptor beta chains below, sequenced in a study of blood T cell repertoires in COVID-19 (dated by TCRdb to 2018 to 2021). Library method: the immunoSEQ multiplex PCR assay. In TCRdb, the immuneACCESS table is reduced to in-frame sequences with V and J assigned. These tables do not hold every clone; where another copy was compared, an unresolved V gene accounts for under half, and the others remain unexplained. Within this sample are a few hundred thousand clones, with 70% to 90% of them counted one time only. The leading ten clones occupy around 1.4% of the sample. Material for sequencing was peripheral blood. The receptors originated from a man older than 75 with acute or convalescent COVID-19.

This sequence joins TRBV7-6 and TRBJ2-1; 15 bases line up with TRBD2. Looked up from germline, CDR1 is SGHVS and CDR2 is FNYEAQ. The V segment lost 8 bases and the J segment 7 bases; nucleotides outside the gene matches: 6. This CDR3 is built from 15 residues. The DNA for the CDR3 is TGTGCCAGCTTGCGGACTAGCGGGAGGGAGAATGAGCAGTTCTTC. Translated, it gives CASLRTSGRENEQFF.

This chain connects TRBV5-8 to TRBJ2-3; 9 nucleotides match TRBD2. The CDR3 is 17 residues long. The germline CDR1 and CDR2 sequences are SGHTS and YDEGEE. V lost 0 bases and J lost 1; bases outside the gene matches: 6. This chain's CDR3 is CASSLVFAGGRTDTQYF. In DNA form, the CDR3 reads TGTGCCAGCAGCTTGGTCTTCGCGGGAGGGCGCACAGATACGCAGTATTTT.

The chain recombines TRBV19 with TRBJ2-7, with D possibly TRBD1 on 6 matching bases. Trimming removed 4 bases from V and 2 bases from J, with 12 bases in between. The CDR3 covers 14 residues. In germline, CDR1 is LNHDA, CDR2 SQIVND (reference sequence). The CDR3 DNA sequence: TGTGCCAGTAGTACCCCAGGGGAAACCTACGAGCAGTACTTC. Translation: CASSTPGETYEQYF.

The rearrangement joins TRBV4-3 to TRBJ1-1; D not resolved. Germline V gene sequence: CDR1 LGHNA, CDR2 YSLEER. The V end lost 0 bases, the J end lost 3 bases, and 8 bases lay between the germline ends. This CDR3 region has 14 residues. CDR3 region: CASSQDPRHTEAFF. For the CDR3, the DNA is TGCGCCAGCAGCCAAGATCCCAGGCACACTGAAGCTTTCTTT.

The CDR3: CASSFLSGANVLTF. The DNA of the CDR3 is TGTGCCAGCAGCTTTTTATCTGGGGCCAACGTCCTGACTTTC. The rearrangement links TRBV7-8 to TRBJ2-6; D uncertain. CDR3 length: 14 residues. Trimming took off 3 bases at V and 1 base at J, with 4 bases between the two ends. Germline V gene sequence: CDR1 SGHVS, CDR2 FQNEAQ.

The V and J genes are TRBV14 and TRBJ1-1; TRBD1 agrees at 8 bases. The CDR3 covers 14 residues. CDR1 is SGHDN and CDR2 is FVKESK in the germline V gene. Trimming cost V 4 bases and J 7 bases; bases outside gene matches: 8. CDR3 coding DNA: TGTGCCAGCAGCCGAAGGACAGGGAGCATTGAAGCTTTCTTT. Protein: CASSRRTGSIEAFF.

The chain employs TRBV19 and TRBJ2-6; D is unresolved. The CDR3 length is 15 residues. Germline lookup yields CDR1 LNHDA and CDR2 SQIVND (reference sequence). Trimming left V 3 bases short and J 1 base short, with 7 bases between. CDR3 amino acids: CASSIPLSGANVLTF. CDR3 nucleotides: TGTGCCAGTAGTATCCCCCTATCTGGGGCCAACGTCCTGACTTTC.

This sequence joins TRBV18 and TRBJ1-5; the D is unclear. The V gene's germline CDR1 is KGHSH and CDR2 LQKENI. Trimming removed 2 bases from V and 2 bases from J, with 10 bases in between. The CDR3 consists of 15 residues. CDR3 region: CASSPGGAGNQPQHF. In DNA form, the CDR3 reads TGTGCCAGCTCACCAGGAGGAGCTGGCAATCAGCCCCAGCATTTT.

CDR3 bases: TGTGCCAGCAGTCGAGAGACAGTTAACTATGGCTACACCTTC. It translates to CASSRETVNYGYTF. V and J are TRBV6-5 and TRBJ1-2; TRBD1 is a possible D gene (5 bases). Trimming left V 5 bases short and J 1 base short, with 11 bases between. Germline-derived CDR1 and CDR2 are MNHEY and SVGAGI. This CDR3 contains 14 residues.

This chain uses TRBV4-2 with TRBJ2-1; TRBD2 might be the D (6 bases). V was cut by 0 bases and J by 0 bases, with 9 bases left in between. Germline CDR1 reads LGHNA; CDR2 reads YNFKEQ. This CDR3 is built from 16 residues. Here the CDR3 DNA reads TGTGCCAGCAGCCAAGATAGGAGGGGCTCCTACAATGAGCAGTTCTTC. Its translation: CASSQDRRGSYNEQFF.

The rearrangement joins TRBV18 to TRBJ2-1; D is uncertain. This CDR3 comprises 19 residues. The ends were cut back, 0 bases at V and 0 bases at J, with 18 bases in the middle. Germline-derived CDR1 and CDR2 are KGHSH and LQKENI. The DNA of the CDR3 is TGTGCCAGCTCACCACCTGGCCGTCGACTGTATAGCTCCTACAATGAGCAGTTCTTC. This codes for CASSPPGRRLYSSYNEQFF.

This clone appeared a single time. The CDR3 DNA reads TGTGCCAGCAGCTTGACATCGAACACTGAAGCTTTCTTT. This sequence encodes CASSLTSNTEAFF. The chain joins TRBV7-3 to TRBJ1-1; D remains ambiguous. CDR1 and CDR2 (germline): SGHTA, FQGTGA. This CDR3 is 13 amino acids long. V gave up 3 bases and J gave up 1 base, with 6 bases separating them. Variable domain in full (rest from reference TRBV7-3 and TRBJ1-1): GAGVSQTPSNKVTEKGKYVELRCDPISGHTALYWYRQSLGQGPEFLIYFQGTGAADDSGLPNDRFFAVRPEGSVSTLKIQRTERGDSAVYLCASSLTSNTEAFFGQGTRLTVV.

This chain connects TRBV28 to TRBJ2-2; a possible D gene is TRBD1 (6 bases). Germline values: CDR1 MDHEN, CDR2 SYDVKM. There are 15 residues in the CDR3. Trimming removed 7 bases from V and 2 bases from J, with 14 bases in between. CDR3 nucleotide sequence: TGTGCCAGCAATTCCCCCGGGACAAACACCGGGGAGCTGTTTTTT. It yields the protein CASNSPGTNTGELFF.

V is TRBV11-2 and J is TRBJ2-1, with 8 bases identical to TRBD2. J was trimmed by 3 bases and V by 8 bases; bases with no gene match: 15. Germline V lookup: CDR1 SGHAT, CDR2 FQNNGV. The CDR3 is 17 amino acids. CDR3 region: CASAGGAGRAFYNEQFF. CDR3 coding DNA: TGTGCCAGCGCCGGCGGGGCCGGGAGGGCCTTCTACAATGAGCAGTTCTTC.

The J gene is TRBJ1-5, the V gene TRBV2, with D perhaps TRBD1 (6 bases). The CDR3 has 14 residues. Germline V gene sequence: CDR1 SNHLY, CDR2 FYNNEI. Trimming took 6 bases from V and 4 from J, leaving 13 bases between them. CDR3 DNA: TGTGCCAGCAGGCCTACAGGGTGGAATCAGCCCCAGCATTTT. Its translation: CASRPTGWNQPQHF.